This T cell receptor beta chain was identified in a study of blood T cell repertoires in COVID-19. Points on this clone: Other DNA sequences of this sample code for an identical CDR3.

Only in-frame clones appear in the TCRdb table, and some are missing; sequencing was by immunoSEQ multiplex PCR. Among 200,000 to 250,000 clones listed, around 90% were seen once. Germline values: CDR1 GTSNPN, CDR2 SVGIG (reference sequence). The CDR3 consists of 13 residues. V lost 0 bases to trimming and J lost 2 bases, with 5 bases between them. The chain carries TRBV30 and TRBJ1-5; no firm D call. Sequencing was carried out using PBMCs or T cells enriched from blood (not recorded which). The TCR originated in a woman under 40 who had been exposed to COVID-19. The DNA of the CDR3 is TGTGCCTGGAGTGTGAGGGGCAATCAGCCCCAGCATTTT. Protein sequence: CAWSVRGNQPQHF.